This T cell receptor (beta chain) was recovered during a study of T cells in Graves' hyperthyroidism and ophthalmopathy (dated by TCRdb to between 2019 and 2020). Concerning the study at large: Peripheral blood was collected at initial diagnosis, before any treatment. TCR V-J signatures able to tell the groups apart were searched for in a discovery cohort of 90 to 100 patients, of whom around 43 had Graves' ophthalmopathy and 55 to 60 had stable Graves' hyperthyroidism. Prospective prediction of ophthalmopathy was tested in an independent validation cohort consisting of 18 hyperthyroidism patients and approximately 16 patients who later progressed to ophthalmopathy. The approximately 100 discovery patients were divided at random into training and test sets in a 7:3 ratio. In about 6 Graves' hyperthyroidism patients, the study also compared T-cell repertoires from thyroid tissue with T-cell repertoires from blood. Once sampling was done, hyperthyroidism patients were given methimazole at a starting dose of 30 mg daily, whereas ophthalmopathy patients were given high-dose intravenous methylprednisolone. The paper reports TCR Vbeta CDR3 sequencing of some 140 peripheral blood samples: 43 ophthalmopathy, fewer than 85 hyperthyroidism and approximately 17 progressor patients. The research as a whole found: Blood samples also contained most of the expanded thyroid clonotypes (frequency above 0.001), which suggests that blood repertoires may reflect thyroid immune responses. In validation, progression to ophthalmopathy was predicted by the model with about 70% sensitivity and 72% to 85% specificity, a median of roughly six months before onset. In cross-validation, a model built on a 13 V-J signature told ophthalmopathy apart from stable hyperthyroidism with 87.88% sensitivity and roughly 83% specificity, and in testing the same model reached 80%/75%. No statistical method was used to fix the sample size in advance, and group allocation was not hidden from the investigators.

Notes on this clonotype: No antigen is known for it. Base qualities are not recorded, but no much larger clone differs from it by a single base.

Ophthalmopathy patients had moderately to severely active disease, with a Clinical Activity Score of 3 or more, a NOSPECS grade of 4 or more, and a disease duration of less than 3 months. Exclusion was applied to patients with uncontrolled infections, other autoimmune diseases, pregnancy or lactation. Diagnoses were established on the basis of clinical symptoms, serum thyroxine and TRAb, thyroid ultrasound, and orbital computed tomography. PBMCs were separated from 8 to 10 ml of fresh peripheral blood using Ficoll-Paque density gradient centrifugation. Total RNA was extracted with Trizol reagent, and quality was checked on an Agilent 2100 Bioanalyzer. Amplification of TCR beta CDR3 regions was carried out from RNA transcripts. A first-round RT-PCR of the TCR CDR3 used the HTBI primer set with the Qiagen OneStep RT-PCR kit. A second multiplex PCR round built the libraries, followed by size selection and purification. Libraries were sequenced paired-end with 100 bp reads on an Illumina HiSeq2000. The authors' pipeline ran thus. SOAPnuke was used to process the raw data, removing reads that contained adapters or uncalled bases, had a mean Phred below 15, or lacked an exact match to the constant primer or identifier. COPE v1.2.5 was used to merge the high-quality paired reads, and each unique nucleotide sequence was defined as a clonotype. MiTCR v1.1 was used to align the clonotypes against IMGT TRBV, TRBD and TRBJ reference segments. Analysis was restricted to V-J combinations with a frequency above 0.0001, which covered 98% to 99.2% of repertoires. The TCS score was defined as F50 (clonal expansion) divided by E x V (chaos), with BLOSUM62-based TCRdist calculated between CDR3 peptides within each V-J. Welch's t-statistics and random forest reduced around 520 V-J features to 13, which were used in a naive Bayes classifier (R e1071). TCRdb ran its own pipeline on the public reads, namely fastp trimming at Q25 and MiXCR clone calling, and kept in-frame beta chains. Every entry covers one CDR3 protein and lists the most common genes and DNA from its rows. TCRdb assigned the V and J calls; the authors' analysis was not used. The sample profile shows around 620,000 distinct CDR3 sequences; 14% of them were found once. More than 6% of the sample rests with the top ten.

Including the terminal cysteine and phenylalanine, the CDR3 comprises 13 residues. Only the CDR3 portion is preserved as DNA: 39 bases, with reading frame beginning at the first base. Relative to germline, V is 10 bases shorter and J is 5 bases shorter, with 14 bases between their ends. CDR1 and CDR2 are read off the germline V gene as MDHEN and SYDVKM. The V and J segments used are TRBV28 and TRBJ1-4; the D gene identity is not certain. The clonotype comes from a woman under 30 with Graves' ophthalmopathy. The sample was blood. Here the CDR3 is given as CANTRETNEKLFF. The DNA sequence follows: TGTGCCAACACAAGGGAGACGAATGAAAAACTGTTTTTT.